One and the same sample provided the 27 T cell receptor beta chains below, sequenced in a study of CD8 T cells in Susac syndrome. Reverse transcription used roughly 0.45 to 1 ug RNA and random hexamers. TCRdb recomputed calls from the immunoSEQ multiplex PCR reads with MiXCR, one row per CDR3 protein. In the table there are about 200,000 distinct CDR3 sequences, 90% to 95% of which are singletons. Sequenced material: CD4+ T cells from PBMCs. The receptors were sampled from a human donor with multiple sclerosis.

The rearrangement links TRBV20-1 to TRBJ2-4; D might be TRBD2 (5 bases). Trimming removed 5 bases at V and 4 bases at J, with 12 bases between. CDR3 size: 13 residues. Germline assignment: CDR1 DFQATT and CDR2 SNEGSKA (reference sequence). The CDR3 sequence is CSAPRDQKNIQYF. The CDR3 DNA follows: TGCAGTGCTCCCCGGGATCAAAAAAACATTCAGTACTTC.

This chain links TRBV7-3 with TRBJ2-1, with D tentatively TRBD2 (6 bases). The ends were cut back, 8 bases at V and 0 bases at J, with 11 bases in the middle. Germline assignment: CDR1 SGHTA and CDR2 FQGTGA. The CDR3 extends over 14 amino acids. As DNA, the CDR3 is TGTGCCAGCGGCTCCGGGAGCTCCTACAATGAGCAGTTCTTC. It codes for CASGSGSSYNEQFF. Looking up the rest from reference TRBV7-3 and TRBJ2-1 gives the full variable domain: GAGVSQTPSNKVTEKGKYVELRCDPISGHTALYWYRQSLGQGPEFLIYFQGTGAADDSGLPNDRFFAVRPEGSVSTLKIQRTERGDSAVYLCASGSGSSYNEQFFGPGTRLTVL.

The chain couples TRBV20-1 to TRBJ2-5; 9 bases fit TRBD2. The CDR3 runs 15 residues. Germline lookup yields CDR1 DFQATT and CDR2 SNEGSKA (reference sequence). The junction had 7 bases not matched to a gene; V was cut back by 3 bases and J by 2 bases. The CDR3 reads CSASWAGGPQETQYF. The CDR3 coding sequence is TGCAGTGCTAGTTGGGCGGGAGGGCCTCAAGAGACCCAGTACTTC.

The chain recombines TRBV20-1 with TRBJ2-7; a weak D match, TRBD2 (5 bases). CDR1 is DFQATT and CDR2 is SNEGSKA in the germline V gene (reference sequence). There are 15 residues in the CDR3. The V gene lost 1 base and the J gene lost 2 bases, with 15 bases spanning the gap. The CDR3 DNA reads TGCAGTGCTAGAGCCTCGGTGGGGAGCCCCTACGAGCAGTACTTC. The encoded protein is CSARASVGSPYEQYF.

The chain carries TRBV29-1 and TRBJ1-5; 9 positions match TRBD1. Germline trimming cut 6 bases from V and 5 bases from J; bases unmatched to any gene: 2. Germline loops: CDR1 SQVTM, CDR2 ANQGSEA. This CDR3 is built from 12 residues. The DNA of the CDR3 is TGCAGCGTCAGGACAGGGGATCAGCCCCAGCATTTT. The encoded protein is CSVRTGDQPQHF.

This sequence joins TRBV10-3 and TRBJ1-1; a possible D gene is TRBD1 (5 bases). CDR3 size: 11 residues. V lost 7 bases, J lost 6 bases, and 9 bases lay in between. Germline V gene data show CDR1 as ENHRY and CDR2 as SYGVKD. CDR3 region: CAITRGAEAFF. CDR3 DNA: TGTGCCATCACACGGGGGGCTGAAGCTTTCTTT.

This clonotype was observed once. The chain couples TRBV15 to TRBJ1-2, with 9 positions matching TRBD1. The germline V gene has CDR1 LNHNV and CDR2 YYDKDF (reference sequence). The CDR3 runs to 15 residues. The V segment lost 6 bases and the J segment 0 bases; nucleotides outside the gene matches: 5. The CDR3 protein is CATRGTGTSNYGYTF. The DNA for the CDR3 is TGTGCCACCAGGGGGACAGGGACTTCTAACTATGGCTACACCTTC.

This clonotype was seen just once. The rearrangement links TRBV7-9 to TRBJ1-1, with a weak D call TRBD1 (5 bases). V dropped 10 bases and J dropped 1 base, with 13 bases sitting between them. The germline CDR1 and CDR2 sequences are SEHNR and FQNEAQ (reference sequence). This CDR3 comprises 13 residues. The CDR3 loop reads CATGTTWNTEAFF. The CDR3 DNA sequence: TGTGCCACCGGGACTACCTGGAACACTGAAGCTTTCTTT. Combining the CDR3 with reference TRBV7-9 and TRBJ1-1 gives the whole variable domain DTGVSQNPRHKITKRGQNVTFRCDPISEHNRLYWYRQTLGQGPEFLTYFQNEAQLEKSRLLSDRFSAERPKGSFSTLEIQRTEQGDSAMYLCATGTTWNTEAFFGQGTRLTVV.

This rearrangement joins TRBV20-1 to TRBJ2-4; TRBD2 matches at 9 bases. Germline-derived CDR1 and CDR2 are DFQATT and SNEGSKA (reference sequence). V trimming: 6 bases; J trimming: 4 bases; junction bases outside the gene matches: 10. There are 15 residues in the CDR3. The CDR3 protein is CSAKLAGSLKNIQYF. CDR3 DNA sequence: TGCAGTGCGAAGCTAGCGGGGTCGTTGAAAAACATTCAGTACTTC.

CDR3 nucleotides: TGTGCCAGCAGCGTAATAGGGGAAGGGGGCACAGATACGCAGTATTTT. Its translation is CASSVIGEGGTDTQYF. This chain joins TRBV9 and TRBJ2-3; TRBD1 is a possible D gene (5 bases). Trimming removed 1 base at V and 1 base at J, with 13 bases between. The CDR3 is 16 amino acids. Germline V gene sequence: CDR1 SGDLS, CDR2 YYNGEE.

This rearrangement joins TRBV20-1 to TRBJ2-5; 9 bases are a match to TRBD2. Per germline, CDR1 DFQATT and CDR2 SNEGSKA (reference sequence). The V and J ends lost 2 bases and 3 bases, in that order; junction bases with no gene match: 10. The CDR3 length is 16 residues. This chain's CDR3 is CSARNPGLAVKETQYF. The CDR3 bases are TGCAGTGCTAGAAATCCGGGACTAGCCGTCAAAGAGACCCAGTACTTC.

The chain has TRBV20-1 and TRBJ2-1; D perhaps matches TRBD1 (8 bases). V lost 7 bases, J lost 9 bases, and 16 bases lay in between. There are 12 residues in the CDR3. Germline V gene lookup returns CDR1 DFQATT and CDR2 SNEGSKA (reference sequence). The DNA for the CDR3 is TGCAGTGGGACAGGGAGGGATGGTGAGCAGTTCTTC. Its translation: CSGTGRDGEQFF.

The rearrangement uses TRBV7-2 and TRBJ2-5; D not resolved. Trimming stripped 3 bases from V and 4 bases from J, with 12 bases between. Germline V gene lookup returns CDR1 SGHTA and CDR2 FQGNSA. The CDR3 has 14 residues. The CDR3 DNA follows: TGTGCCAGCAGCTTGCAAACAGCGACAGAGACCCAGTACTTC. It encodes CASSLQTATETQYF. The full variable domain, its missing parts supplied by reference TRBV7-2 and TRBJ2-5, is GAGVSQSPSNKVTEKGKDVELRCDPISGHTALYWYRQSLGQGLEFLIYFQGNSAPDKSGLPSDRFSAERTGGSVSTLTIQRTQQEDSAVYLCASSLQTATETQYFGPGTRLLVL.

The chain recombines TRBV18 with TRBJ2-4; TRBD2 might be the D (5 bases). Trimming cost V 4 bases and J 0 bases, with 13 bases left between them. Germline lookup yields CDR1 KGHSH and CDR2 LQKENI. The CDR3 has 16 residues. CDR3 sequence (DNA): TGTGCCAGCTCACATGTCGCGGGTGGAGCCAAAAACATTCAGTACTTC. Its translation is CASSHVAGGAKNIQYF. The whole variable domain, remainder taken from reference TRBV18 and TRBJ2-4, is NAGVMQNPRHLVRRRGQEARLRCSPMKGHSHVYWYRQLPEEGLKFMVYLQKENIIDESGMPKERFSAEFPKEGPSILRIQQVVRGDSAAYFCASSHVAGGAKNIQYFGAGTRLSVL.

The genes are TRBV7-9 and TRBJ2-7, with D tentatively TRBD2 (5 bases). Germline CDR1 and CDR2: SEHNR and FQNEAQ (reference sequence). V was trimmed by 0 bases and J by 1 base, leaving 10 bases between them. The CDR3 totals 15 residues. The DNA for the CDR3 is TGTGCCAGCAGCTTAGCGGGAGCAGCATCCTACGAGCAGTACTTC. Amino acids: CASSLAGAASYEQYF.

This clonotype has just one count. The rearrangement links TRBV12-3 or TRBV12-4 to TRBJ2-6; D remains unclear. This CDR3 has 15 residues. Trimming cost V 5 bases and J 2 bases, with 10 bases left between them. The CDR3 here is CASSGGGPGANVLTF. In DNA, the CDR3 is TGTGCCAGCAGTGGCGGCGGACCTGGGGCCAACGTCCTGACTTTC.

The rearrangement joins TRBV20-1 to TRBJ2-1; either TRBD1 or TRBD2 may fit D (6 bases each). The CDR3 has 14 residues. The germline CDR1 and CDR2 sequences are DFQATT and SNEGSKA (reference sequence). V lost 1 base, J lost 7 bases, and 14 bases lay in between. The CDR3 sequence: CSARVPGAGNEQFF. As DNA, the CDR3 is TGCAGTGCTAGAGTTCCGGGGGCAGGGAATGAGCAGTTCTTC.

The V gene is TRBV5-1, the J gene TRBJ1-4; 7 nucleotides agree with TRBD1. V was pared by 3 bases and J by 8 bases, with 13 bases of the junction left unmatched. The CDR3 contains 16 residues. CDR1 is SGHRS, CDR2 YFSETQ, per germline. The CDR3 protein is CASSYDPTTGNEKLFF. CDR3 sequence (DNA): TGCGCCAGCAGCTACGACCCAACGACAGGGAACGAAAAACTGTTTTTT.

The chain couples TRBV30 to TRBJ2-7, with 7 bases that match TRBD1. The CDR3 is made up of 14 amino acids. V was clipped by 0 bases and J by 7 bases; unmatched bases: 9. Germline lookup yields CDR1 GTSNPN and CDR2 SVGIG (reference sequence). The CDR3 nucleotides read TGTGCCTGGAGTGTAGAGGGGGCTTCGCGGGAGCAGTACTTC. It encodes CAWSVEGASREQYF.

This sequence joins TRBV29-1 and TRBJ2-4; D is unclear. Deletions cut 0 bases from V and 7 bases from J, with 13 bases between. There are 14 residues in the CDR3. CDR1 is SQVTM and CDR2 is ANQGSEA in the germline V gene. CDR3 sequence reads: CSVEDSQVFNIQYF. CDR3 nucleotides: TGCAGCGTTGAAGATTCTCAGGTTTTTAACATTCAGTACTTC.

The rearrangement links TRBV29-1 to TRBJ2-1; D remains unclear. Trimming removed 3 bases at V and 0 bases at J, with 9 bases between. Germline V gene lookup returns CDR1 SQVTM and CDR2 ANQGSEA. The CDR3 totals 14 residues. The CDR3 loop reads CSVEGSSSYNEQFF. The CDR3 DNA reads TGCAGCGTTGAGGGCAGCAGCTCCTACAATGAGCAGTTCTTC.

The chain is built from TRBV11-2 and TRBJ1-2, with D possibly TRBD1 on 5 matching bases. Deletions cut 4 bases from V and 4 bases from J, with 16 bases between. The CDR3 is made up of 15 amino acids. From germline, CDR1 is SGHAT and CDR2 FQNNGV. For the CDR3, the DNA is TGTGCCAGCAGCTCCCAGGAGACAGCCGTCTATGGCTACACCTTC. It specifies CASSSQETAVYGYTF.

The CDR3 sequence is CSASPVNEQFF. CDR3 nucleotide sequence: TGCAGTGCTAGTCCAGTGAATGAGCAGTTCTTC. J is TRBJ2-1 and V is TRBV20-1; the D is unclear. The CDR3 has 11 residues. Trimming removed 3 bases at V and 7 bases at J, with 7 bases between. Looked up from germline, CDR1 is DFQATT and CDR2 is SNEGSKA (reference sequence).

This clonotype was counted once. This sequence joins TRBV3-1 and TRBJ2-7; no definite D call. Trimming left V 1 base short and J 4 bases short, with 11 bases between. The CDR3 loop spans 14 amino acids. Germline CDR1 LGHDT, CDR2 YNNKEL (reference sequence). The chain's CDR3 is CASSQAFLNYEQYF. The CDR3 coding sequence is TGTGCCAGCAGCCAAGCATTCCTGAATTACGAGCAGTACTTC.

This clonotype has only a few counts. The rearrangement links TRBV5-4 to TRBJ2-5, with D possibly TRBD2 on 6 matching bases. CDR3 size: 14 residues. Per the germline V gene, CDR1 is SGHNT and CDR2 is YYREEE (reference sequence). With 1 base removed from V and 2 bases from J, the gap between germline ends came to 9 bases. The CDR3 is CASSLSSGQETQYF. The CDR3 DNA follows: TGTGCCAGCAGCTTGAGTAGCGGACAAGAGACCCAGTACTTC.

V gene TRBV18 combines with J gene TRBJ2-3; 12 bases match TRBD2. This CDR3 is built from 18 residues. The V gene's germline CDR1 is KGHSH and CDR2 LQKENI. V shed 3 bases and J 4 bases; nucleotides not matched to a gene: 11. The CDR3 loop reads CASSPTSGGRRSADTQYF. The CDR3 coding sequence is TGTGCCAGCTCACCCACTAGCGGGGGGCGCCGATCCGCAGATACGCAGTATTTT.

This clonotype occurred once. The chain employs TRBV20-1 and TRBJ2-7; 8 nucleotides match TRBD2. Germline CDR1 DFQATT, CDR2 SNEGSKA (reference sequence). Unmatched junction bases numbered 4, after V lost 5 bases and J lost 4 bases. The CDR3 spans 12 residues. The chain's CDR3 is CSAWREAYEQYF. The CDR3 nucleotides read TGCAGTGCTTGGCGGGAGGCTTACGAGCAGTACTTC.